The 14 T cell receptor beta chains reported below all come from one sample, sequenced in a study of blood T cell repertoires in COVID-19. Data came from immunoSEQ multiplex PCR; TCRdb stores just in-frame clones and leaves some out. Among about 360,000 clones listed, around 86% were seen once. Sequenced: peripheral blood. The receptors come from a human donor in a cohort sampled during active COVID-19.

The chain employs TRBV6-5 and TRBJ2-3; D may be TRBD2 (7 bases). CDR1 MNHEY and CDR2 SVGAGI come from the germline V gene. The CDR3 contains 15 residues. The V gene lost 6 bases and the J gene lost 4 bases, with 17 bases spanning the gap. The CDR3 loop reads CASSPNGGGADTQYF. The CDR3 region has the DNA TGTGCCAGCAGCCCGAATGGCGGGGGCGCAGATACGCAGTATTTT.

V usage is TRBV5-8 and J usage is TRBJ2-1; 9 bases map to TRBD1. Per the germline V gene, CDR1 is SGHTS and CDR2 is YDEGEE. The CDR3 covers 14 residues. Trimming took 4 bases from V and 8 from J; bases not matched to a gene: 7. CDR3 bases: TGTGCCAGCAGCACGCCGGGACAGGGCTATGAGCAGTTCTTC. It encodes CASSTPGQGYEQFF.

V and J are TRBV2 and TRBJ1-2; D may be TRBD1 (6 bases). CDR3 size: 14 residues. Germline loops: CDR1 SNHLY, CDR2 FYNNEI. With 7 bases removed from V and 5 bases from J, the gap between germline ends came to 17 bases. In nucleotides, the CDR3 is TGTGCCAGCATGAAGACAGGTTCTGAGTATGGCTACACCTTC. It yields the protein CASMKTGSEYGYTF.

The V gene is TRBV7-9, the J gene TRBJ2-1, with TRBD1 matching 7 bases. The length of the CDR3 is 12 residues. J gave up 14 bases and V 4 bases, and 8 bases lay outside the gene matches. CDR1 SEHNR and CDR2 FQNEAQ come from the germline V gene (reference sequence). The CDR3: CASSYSQGEKFF. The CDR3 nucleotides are TGTGCCAGCAGCTATAGCCAGGGGGAGAAGTTCTTC. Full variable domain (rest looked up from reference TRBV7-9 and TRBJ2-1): DTGVSQNPRHKITKRGQNVTFRCDPISEHNRLYWYRQTLGQGPEFLTYFQNEAQLEKSRLLSDRFSAERPKGSFSTLEIQRTEQGDSAMYLCASSYSQGEKFFGPGTRLTVL.

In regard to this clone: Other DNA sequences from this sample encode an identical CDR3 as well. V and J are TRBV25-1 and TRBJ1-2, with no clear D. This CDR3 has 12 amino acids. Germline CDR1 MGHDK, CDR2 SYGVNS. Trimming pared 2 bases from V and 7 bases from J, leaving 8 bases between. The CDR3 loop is CASSEGGSGYTF. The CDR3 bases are TGTGCCAGCAGTGAAGGAGGGTCTGGCTACACCTTC.

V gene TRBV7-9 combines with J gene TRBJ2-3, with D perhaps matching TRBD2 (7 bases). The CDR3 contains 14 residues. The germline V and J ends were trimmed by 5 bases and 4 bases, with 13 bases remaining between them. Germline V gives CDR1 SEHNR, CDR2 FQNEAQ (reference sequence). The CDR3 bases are TGTGCCAGCAGCCACGTCGGGGGGCCAGATACGCAGTATTTT. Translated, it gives CASSHVGGPDTQYF.

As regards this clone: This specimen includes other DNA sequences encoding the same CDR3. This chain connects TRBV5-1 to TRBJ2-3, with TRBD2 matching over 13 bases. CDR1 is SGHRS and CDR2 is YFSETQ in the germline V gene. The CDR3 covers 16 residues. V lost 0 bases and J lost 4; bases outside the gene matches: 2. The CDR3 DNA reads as TGCGCCAGCAGCTTGGGACTAGCGGGGGGATCAGATACGCAGTATTTT. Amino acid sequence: CASSLGLAGGSDTQYF. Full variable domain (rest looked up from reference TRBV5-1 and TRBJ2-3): KAGVTQTPRYLIKTRGQQVTLSCSPISGHRSVSWYQQTPGQGLQFLFEYFSETQRNKGNFPGRFSGRQFSNSRSEMNVSTLELGDSALYLCASSLGLAGGSDTQYFGPGTRLTVL.

CDR3 coding DNA: TGTGCCAGCAGGAAGCAGGGGGCGGGATGGCGCGGTACGCAGTATTTT. Residues: CASRKQGAGWRGTQYF. The rearrangement uses TRBV5-4 and TRBJ2-3; 8 nucleotides align to TRBD1. Germline V gives CDR1 SGHNT, CDR2 YYREEE (reference sequence). With V trimmed by 5 bases and J by 8 bases, 16 bases remained unmatched. The CDR3 consists of 16 residues.

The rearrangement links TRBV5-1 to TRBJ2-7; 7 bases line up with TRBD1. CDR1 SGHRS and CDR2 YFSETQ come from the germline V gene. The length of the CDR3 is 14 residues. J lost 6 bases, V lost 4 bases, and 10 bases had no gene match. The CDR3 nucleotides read TGCGCCAGCAGCCCCGACGGACAGGATCGCGAGCAGTACTTC. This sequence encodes CASSPDGQDREQYF.

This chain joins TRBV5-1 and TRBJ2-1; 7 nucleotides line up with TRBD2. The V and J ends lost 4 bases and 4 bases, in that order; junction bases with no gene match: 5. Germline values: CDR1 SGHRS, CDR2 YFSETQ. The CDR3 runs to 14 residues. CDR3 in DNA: TGCGCCAGCAGCAGGGAGGGGTTATACAATGAGCAGTTCTTC. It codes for CASSREGLYNEQFF.

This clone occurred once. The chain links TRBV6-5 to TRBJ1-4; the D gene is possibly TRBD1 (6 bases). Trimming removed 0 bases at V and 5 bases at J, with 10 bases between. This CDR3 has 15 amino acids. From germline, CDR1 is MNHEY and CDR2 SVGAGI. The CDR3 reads CASSYSGRGNEKLFF. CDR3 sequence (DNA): TGTGCCAGCAGTTACTCGGGGAGGGGGAATGAAAAACTGTTTTTT.

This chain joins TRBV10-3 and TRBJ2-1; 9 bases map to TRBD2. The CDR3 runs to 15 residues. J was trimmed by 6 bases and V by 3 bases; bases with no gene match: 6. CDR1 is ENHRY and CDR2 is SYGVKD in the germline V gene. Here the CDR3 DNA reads TGTGCCATCAGTGATAGCGGGAGAGGTGGCAATGAGCAGTTCTTC. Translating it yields CAISDSGRGGNEQFF.

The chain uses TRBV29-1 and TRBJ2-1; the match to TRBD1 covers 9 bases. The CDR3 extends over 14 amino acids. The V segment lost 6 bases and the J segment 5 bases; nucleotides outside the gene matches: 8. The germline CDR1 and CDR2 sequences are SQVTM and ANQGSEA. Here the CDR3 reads CSVWLTGGDNEQFF. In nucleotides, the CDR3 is TGCAGCGTCTGGTTGACAGGGGGGGACAATGAGCAGTTCTTC.

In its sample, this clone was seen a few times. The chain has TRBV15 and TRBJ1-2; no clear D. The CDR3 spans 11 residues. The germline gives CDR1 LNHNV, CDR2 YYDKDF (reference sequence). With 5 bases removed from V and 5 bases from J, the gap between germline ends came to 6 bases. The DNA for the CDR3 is TGTGCCACCAGCGTGTCGTATGGCTACACCTTC. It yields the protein CATSVSYGYTF.